These T cell receptor beta chains were read from a single sample in a study of regulatory T cells in long-lasting Graves disease. TCRdb re-analysed the multiplex PCR reads in MiXCR, keeping a single row per CDR3 protein. The sample carries 300,000 to 500,000 distinct CDR3 sequences, less than 25% recorded once. The source was peripheral blood mononuclear cells (PBMCs), collected when the disease was refractory, from a patient treated with antithyroid drugs. These receptors all come from a female donor with Graves disease. CDR3s leave out the opening cysteine and the closing phenylalanine or tryptophan. The order of the fields is clone size, V gene, J gene, CDR3 protein. Clone size is stated in some rows and not others, as once, few, many or a class when expanded.

many	TRBV29-1	TRBJ1-5	SIGTGGEGQPQH
few	TRBV6-1	TRBJ2-3	ASSETFPTLAGVVDTQY
many	TRBV12-3/TRBV12-4	TRBJ2-2	ASSPSRRTGELF
few	TRBV7-9	TRBJ1-2	ASSPLGGAVYT
.	TRBV18	TRBJ2-7	ASSPEWQGSSEQY
once	TRBV20-1	TRBJ2-7	SARGQATYEQY
.	TRBV24-1	TRBJ2-7	ASSQESRSEQY
many	TRBV27	TRBJ1-1	ASSLAGSWDTEAF
.	TRBV25-1	TRBJ1-2	ASSEAPPGAGYGYT
.	TRBV20-1	TRBJ2-7	SARDLSSYEQY
many	TRBV6-2/TRBV6-3	TRBJ1-2	ASSDQGRGYT
.	TRBV6-1	TRBJ2-5	ASRDPKETQY
few	TRBV20-1	TRBJ2-2	SARDLAGAGTGELF
many	TRBV13	TRBJ2-2	ASSLGQAANTGELF
.	TRBV30	TRBJ1-2	AWERTGGKGYT
many	TRBV28	TRBJ1-5	ASSISGVHNQPQH
many	TRBV6-1	TRBJ1-1	ASSGNRGRDTEAF
.	TRBV5-1	TRBJ2-2	ASSETDPFTGELF
.	TRBV29-1	TRBJ1-1	SFRDSGDAF
.	TRBV10-3	TRBJ1-3	AISWDTGRFGNTIY
.	TRBV20-1	TRBJ2-7	SATSIRQDEQY
.	TRBV11-3	TRBJ2-7	ASNPAEEGWYEQY
.	TRBV7-9	TRBJ1-1	ASSAPWGDFQRGTEAF
many	TRBV9	TRBJ2-7	ASSGREGRDYEQY
.	TRBV27	TRBJ2-5	ASRRPGEAQY
.	TRBV19	TRBJ1-1	ASTPGGGPAYGNTEAF
.	TRBV6-1	TRBJ2-5	ASSRTGFSGETQY
.	TRBV30	TRBJ2-2	ACPGLAGRTGELF
.	TRBV6-5	TRBJ2-5	ASSFSGQGETQY
many	TRBV7-2	TRBJ2-5	ASSLEGQRTQY
many	TRBV28	TRBJ2-5	ASSLPGEQETQY
many	TRBV11-2	TRBJ2-7	ASSFTQGYEQY
.	TRBV20-1	TRBJ2-7	SARDPYGGGSVYEQY
many	TRBV11-2	TRBJ2-7	ASSTHGGSYEQY
.	TRBV19	TRBJ1-5	ASSNQARGAQH
.	TRBV30	TRBJ2-3	AWSFQQGTQY
few	TRBV7-2	TRBJ2-5	ASSLGTETGVY
few	TRBV24-1	TRBJ2-2	ATSDHGNGGELF
many	TRBV9	TRBJ1-1	ASSAPSDTEAF
.	TRBV7-2	TRBJ2-1	ASSLSRNNEQF
.	TRBV9	TRBJ1-2	ASSPRLESYGYT
many	TRBV27	TRBJ1-5	ASRHDITVRPQH
many	TRBV3-1	TRBJ2-5	ASSRLAGVTQETQY
many	TRBV12-3/TRBV12-4	TRBJ2-7	ASSLRRAYEQY
.	TRBV10-3	TRBJ2-7	AISESGTGTYEQY
.	TRBV7-2	TRBJ2-3	ASSPNAEEDTQY
many	TRBV2	TRBJ2-5	ASSESSPKETQY
few	TRBV6-5	TRBJ1-1	ASSYSQRAF
many	TRBV7-8	TRBJ2-7	ASSSRTSGFSYEQY